This T cell receptor (beta chain) was captured by sequencing in a study of OX40 agonist ivuxolimab in advanced cancers. Study-wide context: Every 2 weeks, ivuxolimab was infused into the patients intravenously at between 0.01 and 10 mg/kg. Study-wide results and limits: Low normalized T-cell clonal expansion was additionally recorded for some nonresponders.

Individuals having autoimmune disease history or systemic immunosuppression were not enrolled. Some clones are missing from TCRdb's copy, which holds only in-frame ones; the method was immunoSEQ multiplex PCR. The table includes some 11,000 clones, around 73% detected once. For this clone: Its antigen is as yet unknown.

There are 15 residues in the CDR3. The V end was cut by 7 bases, the J end by 4 bases, with 17 bases between. CDR1 and CDR2 from the germline V gene are SNHLY and FYNNEI. Sequencing used CD4+ or CD8+ T cells sorted from blood, obtained in a trial of the OX40 agonist ivuxolimab. The TCR comes from an adult with an advanced solid tumor such as melanoma, head and neck, liver or kidney cancer. The chain uses TRBV2 and TRBJ2-1, with D unresolved. The CDR3 DNA follows: TGTGCCAGCAAACGGACGAGCTCGGGTTACAATGAGCAGTTCTTC. Its protein product is CASKRTSSGYNEQFF.